This TCR beta chain originates from a study of blood T cells in healthy people across ages. It was with a sample-barcoded 5' primer and a J-beta primer mix that a second PCR of roughly 7 to 12 cycles was run. A template-switch adaptor that had 12 random nucleotides put a tag on each cDNA molecule. Each CDR3 protein gets one entry after TCRdb re-called the 5' RACE reads with MiXCR. The table records about 810,000 distinct CDR3 sequences, around 36% of them present only once. V was cut by 8 bases and J by 2 bases, with 13 bases left in between. The germline gives CDR1 ENHRY, CDR2 SYGVKD. This CDR3 spans 14 amino acids. On this clonotype itself: The antigen is undetermined.

Study-level findings and limits: In long-lived donors, naive CD4+ cell counts and diversity exceeded those of aged donors.

The authors isolated at least 6.5 million PBMCs per sample. The sequenced sample was blood. The receptor comes from a man younger than 35 in good health. The chain has TRBV10-3 and TRBJ1-5; D is perhaps TRBD1 (5 bases). CDR3: CAIGGSGGNQPQHF. The CDR3 bases are TGTGCCATCGGGGGATCGGGGGGCAATCAGCCCCAGCATTTT.